What follows are 30 T cell receptor beta chains derived from one specimen sequenced in a study of blood T cell repertoires in COVID-19. Only in-frame clones appear in the TCRdb table, and some are missing; sequencing was by immunoSEQ multiplex PCR. This sample has some 41,000 clones, with 80% to 90% found just once. The source material was peripheral blood. All receptors come from a man between 65 and 85 years old with active COVID-19.

The genes are TRBV7-3 and TRBJ2-4; D is ambiguous. The CDR3 extends over 17 amino acids. V lost 4 bases to trimming and J lost 0 bases, with 16 bases between them. Germline V gene data show CDR1 as SGHTA and CDR2 as FQGTGA. CDR3 in DNA: TGTGCCAGCAGCTATGCCCCTCTTCGCGGAGCCAAAAACATTCAGTACTTC. This encodes CASSYAPLRGAKNIQYF. Combining the CDR3 with reference TRBV7-3 and TRBJ2-4 gives the whole variable domain GAGVSQTPSNKVTEKGKYVELRCDPISGHTALYWYRQSLGQGPEFLIYFQGTGAADDSGLPNDRFFAVRPEGSVSTLKIQRTERGDSAVYLCASSYAPLRGAKNIQYFGAGTRLSVL.

The genes are TRBV7-2 and TRBJ1-1; D remains ambiguous. CDR1 and CDR2 from the germline V gene are SGHTA and FQGNSA. This CDR3 is 13 amino acids long. V lost 4 bases and J lost 5, with 11 bases in between. CDR3 region: CASSYAKPTEAFF. CDR3 coding DNA: TGTGCCAGCAGCTATGCGAAACCAACTGAAGCTTTCTTT.

A single count supports this clone. The chain employs TRBV19 and TRBJ2-7; D uncertain. The CDR3 has 14 residues. CDR1 and CDR2 (germline): LNHDA, SQIVND (reference sequence). Trimming shortened V by 4 bases and J by 3 bases, and 13 bases separated the two germline ends. The CDR3 spells CASSKRQTHYEQYF. CDR3 DNA sequence: TGTGCCAGTAGTAAGAGGCAGACCCACTACGAGCAGTACTTC.

The gene calls are TRBV5-4 and TRBJ2-3; 14 positions agree with TRBD2. The germline CDR1 and CDR2 sequences are SGHNT and YYREEE (reference sequence). The CDR3 sequence is 17 residues long. Losses at the gene ends were 4 bases for V and 5 bases for J; bases not matched to a gene: 9. The CDR3 region is CASSQRLAGGPGDTQYF. In DNA, the CDR3 is TGTGCCAGCAGCCAGAGACTAGCGGGGGGGCCTGGAGATACGCAGTATTTT.

V usage is TRBV19 and J usage is TRBJ2-3; 9 bases are a match to TRBD2. The V gene's germline CDR1 is LNHDA and CDR2 SQIVND (reference sequence). The V gene end was trimmed by 9 bases and the J gene end by 5 bases; junction bases not matched to a gene: 9. This CDR3 has 14 amino acids. This chain's CDR3 is CASRPSGKIDTQYF. The CDR3 nucleotides read TGTGCCAGCCGCCCTAGCGGGAAGATAGATACGCAGTATTTT.

The gene calls are TRBV4-1 and TRBJ1-5; 8 bases fit TRBD1. CDR3 size: 16 residues. CDR1 and CDR2 from the germline V gene are MGHRA and YSYEKL. V lost 0 bases, J lost 6 bases, and 7 bases stayed unmatched. The CDR3 DNA reads TGCGCCAGCAGCCAAGAAAGTTACAGGGGGACTCAGCCCCAGCATTTT. This sequence encodes CASSQESYRGTQPQHF.

This clone was picked up a small number of times. This sequence joins TRBV5-1 and TRBJ1-5; 7 nucleotides line up with TRBD1. Trimming took 1 base from V and 5 from J; bases not matched to a gene: 3. The CDR3 consists of 14 residues. CDR1 and CDR2 (germline): SGHRS, YFSETQ. CDR3 amino acids: CASSLRGGDQPQHF. The CDR3 bases are TGCGCCAGCAGCTTGAGAGGGGGCGATCAGCCCCAGCATTTT. The full variable domain, its missing parts supplied by reference TRBV5-1 and TRBJ1-5, is KAGVTQTPRYLIKTRGQQVTLSCSPISGHRSVSWYQQTPGQGLQFLFEYFSETQRNKGNFPGRFSGRQFSNSRSEMNVSTLELGDSALYLCASSLRGGDQPQHFGDGTRLSIL.

The rearrangement links TRBV6-5 to TRBJ1-5; 9 bases fit TRBD1. In germline, CDR1 is MNHEY, CDR2 SVGAGI. This CDR3 spans 15 amino acids. V lost 5 bases and J lost 1; bases outside the gene matches: 3. DNA for the CDR3: TGTGCCAGCAGTCCACAGGGGGCAAGCAATCAGCCCCAGCATTTT. Translating gives CASSPQGASNQPQHF.

The chain is built from TRBV9 and TRBJ2-3, with D maybe TRBD1 (6 bases). V shed 2 bases and J shed 3 bases, with 10 bases lying between them. CDR1 is SGDLS, CDR2 YYNGEE, per germline. This CDR3 region has 14 residues. CDR3 loop: CASSVRGGTDTQYF. The CDR3 DNA reads as TGTGCCAGCAGCGTCAGGGGCGGTACAGATACGCAGTATTTT.

CDR3 in amino acids: CASTVSSSALSYEQYF. CDR3 coding DNA: TGTGCCAGCACGGTTTCTAGCTCTGCACTCTCCTACGAGCAGTACTTC. The chain joins TRBV6-6 to TRBJ2-7; maybe TRBD2 (5 bases). This CDR3 contains 16 residues. Between the trimmed V and J ends, which lost 7 bases and 0 bases, there was a span of 19 bases. Germline assignment: CDR1 MNHNY and CDR2 SVGAGI (reference sequence).

V usage is TRBV19 and J usage is TRBJ1-3; no reliable D call. Germline lookup yields CDR1 LNHDA and CDR2 SQIVND (reference sequence). V was pared by 2 bases and J by 0 bases, with 8 bases between. This CDR3 has 15 amino acids. In DNA, the CDR3 is TGTGCCAGTAGTATATCCGTAATCTCTGGAAACACCATATATTTT. It is translated as CASSISVISGNTIYF.

The chain combines TRBV6-5 with TRBJ2-1, with D tentatively TRBD2 (6 bases). CDR1 MNHEY and CDR2 SVGAGI come from the germline V gene. The V gene lost 4 bases and the J gene lost 5 bases, with 18 bases spanning the gap. The CDR3 length is 16 residues. CDR3 in amino acids: CASSSRGAGLDNEQFF. CDR3 coding DNA: TGTGCCAGCAGTTCACGCGGGGCGGGTCTTGACAATGAGCAGTTCTTC.

Only one count was recorded for this clone. This chain joins TRBV5-6 and TRBJ2-1; 13 bases are a match to TRBD2. V shed 3 bases and J 6 bases; nucleotides not matched to a gene: 6. This CDR3 contains 16 residues. In germline, CDR1 is SGHDT, CDR2 YYEEEE. The CDR3, as DNA: TGTGCCAGCAGCTATGGACTAGCGGGGGAGATCAATGAGCAGTTCTTC. Translated, it gives CASSYGLAGEINEQFF.

This sequence joins TRBV28 and TRBJ2-1, with 7 bases lining up with TRBD2. Trimming took 8 bases from V and 3 from J; bases not matched to a gene: 10. This CDR3 comprises 15 residues. Germline values: CDR1 MDHEN, CDR2 SYDVKM. CDR3 in amino acids: CASDSGGGVYNEQFF. CDR3 coding DNA: TGTGCCAGCGACTCGGGCGGGGGAGTCTACAATGAGCAGTTCTTC. The full variable domain, with the rest looked up from reference TRBV28 and TRBJ2-1, is DVKVTQSSRYLVKRTGEKVFLECVQDMDHENMFWYRQDPGLGLRLIYFSYDVKMKEKGDIPEGYSVSREKKERFSLILESASTNQTSMYLCASDSGGGVYNEQFFGPGTRLTVL.

This clone appeared once. The V and J genes are TRBV11-1 and TRBJ2-7; the D gene is possibly TRBD1 (6 bases). This CDR3 has 14 amino acids. The germline V gene has CDR1 SGHAT and CDR2 FQDESV (reference sequence). Trimming took 3 bases from V and 5 from J, leaving 14 bases between them. The DNA of the CDR3 is TGTGCCAGCAGCTTCACCGGGACAAGTAACGAGCAGTACTTC. Translating gives CASSFTGTSNEQYF.

This chain uses TRBV4-2 with TRBJ2-7; 12 bases are shared with TRBD1. CDR3 length: 16 amino acids. CDR1 is LGHNA and CDR2 is YNFKEQ in the germline V gene. Unmatched junction bases numbered 5, after V lost 0 bases and J lost 5 bases. The CDR3 reads CASSQDTGTGGHEQYF. The CDR3 bases are TGTGCCAGCAGCCAAGATACCGGGACAGGGGGCCACGAGCAGTACTTC.

The rearrangement links TRBV7-6 to TRBJ2-3; 10 bases are shared with TRBD1. CDR3 length equals 16 residues. Germline V gives CDR1 SGHVS, CDR2 FNYEAQ. Trimming removed 1 base from V and 5 bases from J; junction bases left unmatched: 6. Written as DNA, the CDR3 is TGTGCCAGCAGCTTAGTGACAGGGGGCCAAGGAGATACGCAGTATTTT. The encoded protein is CASSLVTGGQGDTQYF.

The chain combines TRBV7-3 with TRBJ2-3; TRBD2 aligns across 8 bases. Germline CDR1 is SGHTA and CDR2 is FQGTGA. The CDR3 runs 16 residues. The V gene end was trimmed by 3 bases and the J gene end by 6 bases; junction bases not matched to a gene: 11. The CDR3 region is CASSLTAGANYDTQYF. The CDR3 bases are TGTGCCAGCAGCTTGACAGCGGGGGCTAACTACGATACGCAGTATTTT.

This chain links TRBV10-2 with TRBJ2-1; TRBD2 is a possible D gene (6 bases). This CDR3 spans 13 amino acids. Trimming cost V 6 bases and J 5 bases, with 11 bases left between them. Germline CDR1 and CDR2: WSHSY and SAAADI. CDR3 DNA sequence: TGCGCCAGCAGACCGGGACTGAACAATGAGCAGTTCTTC. It codes for CASRPGLNNEQFF.

The rearrangement links TRBV2 to TRBJ2-2; 10 positions match TRBD1. J was trimmed by 6 bases and V by 3 bases; bases with no gene match: 10. CDR3 length equals 17 residues. The germline V gene has CDR1 SNHLY and CDR2 FYNNEI. The CDR3 protein is CASSDLGTGDRSGELFF. The CDR3 DNA is TGTGCCAGCAGTGATCTAGGGACAGGGGATCGGTCCGGGGAGCTGTTTTTT.

This sequence joins TRBV3-1 (or the pseudogene TRBV3-2) and TRBJ1-1, with D tentatively TRBD1 (6 bases). Trimming removed 3 bases at V and 4 bases at J, with 15 bases between. CDR3 length equals 15 residues. Looked up from germline, CDR1 is LGHDT and CDR2 is YNNKEL (reference sequence). CDR3 DNA: TGTGCCAGCAGCCAGGGGCGGGGGCCGGGCACTGAAGCTTTCTTT. It translates to CASSQGRGPGTEAFF.

This sequence joins TRBV7-9 and TRBJ1-2; TRBD1 might be the D (5 bases). The CDR3 sequence is 18 residues long. Germline values: CDR1 SEHNR, CDR2 FQNEAQ (reference sequence). Trimming took 5 bases from V and 3 from J, leaving 25 bases between them. The CDR3 loop is CASSPPSGERLFYYGYTF. CDR3 DNA: TGTGCCAGCAGCCCGCCTTCGGGGGAGCGCTTATTTTACTATGGCTACACCTTC.

The chain is built from TRBV10-3 and TRBJ2-7; 15 bases agree with TRBD2. The CDR3 loop spans 17 amino acids. V dropped 2 bases and J dropped 0; count of bases not matched to a gene: 2. CDR1 and CDR2 from the germline V gene are ENHRY and SYGVKD. For the CDR3, the DNA is TGTGCCATCAGTGAGGGACTAGCGGGGGGGGTCTCCTACGAGCAGTACTTC. Residues: CAISEGLAGGVSYEQYF.

V gene TRBV27 combines with J gene TRBJ1-1, with D tentatively TRBD1 (5 bases). V dropped 2 bases and J dropped 4 bases, with 11 bases sitting between them. The CDR3 totals 14 residues. Germline-derived CDR1 and CDR2 are MNHEY and SMNVEV (reference sequence). CDR3 sequence: CASSLKQVPTEAFF. CDR3 bases: TGTGCCAGCAGTTTAAAACAGGTGCCCACTGAAGCTTTCTTT.

The J gene is TRBJ1-3, the V gene TRBV18; D might be TRBD1 (6 bases). Germline V lookup: CDR1 KGHSH, CDR2 LQKENI. V was cut by 6 bases and J by 4 bases, with 19 bases left in between. The CDR3 extends over 16 amino acids. In DNA form, the CDR3 reads TGTGCCAGCTCCCCAGGACAGATAAACTACGGAAACACCATATATTTT. Translated: CASSPGQINYGNTIYF.

This clone was detected once. The chain uses TRBV21-1 and TRBJ1-2; the table's D call of TRBD1 was not tested on the DNA. TRBV21-1 is a recognized pseudogene. This CDR3 has 16 residues. CDR3 region: CASSKGAQVGGDGYTF. The DNA of the CDR3 is TGTGCCAGCAGCAAAGGGGCCCAGGTAGGGGGCGATGGCTACACCTTC.

J is TRBJ2-3 and V is TRBV4-3, with 10 nucleotides matching TRBD2. The CDR3 is 16 residues long. Unmatched junction bases numbered 5, after V lost 0 bases and J lost 5 bases. Germline CDR1 LGHNA, CDR2 YSLEER. The CDR3 DNA reads as TGCGCCAGCAGCCAAGAGATAGCGGGGGGATTAGATACGCAGTATTTT. It encodes CASSQEIAGGLDTQYF.

The rearrangement links TRBV7-2 to TRBJ1-6; D unclear. Per germline, CDR1 SGHTA and CDR2 FQGNSA. CDR3 size: 16 residues. The V end lost 2 bases, the J end lost 9 bases, and 17 bases lay between the germline ends. CDR3 loop: CASSLSLLEEGSPLHF. The CDR3 DNA follows: TGTGCCAGCAGCTTATCTCTCCTAGAAGAAGGTTCACCCCTCCACTTT.

The J gene is TRBJ2-2, the V gene TRBV7-2, with 7 bases that match TRBD2. CDR3 length equals 17 residues. The V and J ends lost 5 bases and 4 bases, in that order; junction bases with no gene match: 13. Per the germline V gene, CDR1 is SGHTA and CDR2 is FQGNSA. CDR3 bases: TGTGCCAGCAGCCCCCGTACCTCAGGCGGGGGCACCGGGGAGCTGTTTTTT. It is translated as CASSPRTSGGGTGELFF.

The V call is TRBV2, the J call TRBJ2-1; 10 bases align to TRBD2. The CDR3 consists of 11 residues. Losses at the gene ends were 4 bases for V and 12 bases for J; bases not matched to a gene: 0. Looked up from germline, CDR1 is SNHLY and CDR2 is FYNNEI. CDR3 in amino acids: CASSVAGGQFF. The CDR3 region has the DNA TGTGCCAGCAGTGTAGCGGGGGGGCAGTTCTTC.